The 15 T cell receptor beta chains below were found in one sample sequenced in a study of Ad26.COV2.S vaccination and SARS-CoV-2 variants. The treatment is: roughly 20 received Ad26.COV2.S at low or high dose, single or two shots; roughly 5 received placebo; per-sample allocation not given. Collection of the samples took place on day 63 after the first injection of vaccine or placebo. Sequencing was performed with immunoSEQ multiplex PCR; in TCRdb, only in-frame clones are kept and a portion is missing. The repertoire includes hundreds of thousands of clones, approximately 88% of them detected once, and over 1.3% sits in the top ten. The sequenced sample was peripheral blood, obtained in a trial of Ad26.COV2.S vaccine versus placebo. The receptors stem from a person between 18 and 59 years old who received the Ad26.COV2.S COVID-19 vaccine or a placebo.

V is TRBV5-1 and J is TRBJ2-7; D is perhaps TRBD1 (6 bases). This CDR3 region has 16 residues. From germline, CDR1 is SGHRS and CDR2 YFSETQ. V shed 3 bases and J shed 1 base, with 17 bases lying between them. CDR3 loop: CASSSNIRGPSYEQYF. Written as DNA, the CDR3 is TGCGCCAGCAGCTCTAATATCAGGGGTCCTTCCTACGAGCAGTACTTC.

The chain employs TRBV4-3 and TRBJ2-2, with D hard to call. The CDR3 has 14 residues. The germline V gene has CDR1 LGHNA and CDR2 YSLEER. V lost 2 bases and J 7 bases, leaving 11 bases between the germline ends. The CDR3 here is CASSQTSGVGELFF. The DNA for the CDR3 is TGCGCCAGCAGCCAAACCTCAGGAGTCGGGGAGCTGTTTTTT.

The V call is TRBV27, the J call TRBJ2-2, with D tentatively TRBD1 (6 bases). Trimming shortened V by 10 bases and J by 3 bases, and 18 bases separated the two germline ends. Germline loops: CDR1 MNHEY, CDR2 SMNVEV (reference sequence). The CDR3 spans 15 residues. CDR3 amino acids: CATNTGFADTGELFF. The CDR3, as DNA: TGTGCCACCAACACAGGGTTCGCGGACACCGGGGAGCTGTTTTTT.

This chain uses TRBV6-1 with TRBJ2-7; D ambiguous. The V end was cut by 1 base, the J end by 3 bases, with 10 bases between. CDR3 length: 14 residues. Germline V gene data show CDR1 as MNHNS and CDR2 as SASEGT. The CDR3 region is CASSEGRYSYEQYF. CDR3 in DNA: TGTGCCAGCAGTGAAGGAAGGTACAGCTACGAGCAGTACTTC.

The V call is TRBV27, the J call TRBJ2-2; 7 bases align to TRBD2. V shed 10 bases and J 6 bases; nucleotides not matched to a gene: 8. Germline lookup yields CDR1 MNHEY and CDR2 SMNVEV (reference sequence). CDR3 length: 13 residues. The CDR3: CANRGGGPGELFF. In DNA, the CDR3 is TGTGCCAACCGTGGGGGGGGTCCCGGGGAGCTGTTTTTT.

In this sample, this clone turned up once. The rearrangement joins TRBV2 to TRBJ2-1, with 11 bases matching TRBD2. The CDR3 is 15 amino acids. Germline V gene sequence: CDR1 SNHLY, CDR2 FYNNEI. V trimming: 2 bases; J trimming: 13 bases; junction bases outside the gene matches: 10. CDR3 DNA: TGTGCCAGCAGTGAATCTAGCGGGGGGACCTTACCCCAGTTCTTC. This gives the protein CASSESSGGTLPQFF.

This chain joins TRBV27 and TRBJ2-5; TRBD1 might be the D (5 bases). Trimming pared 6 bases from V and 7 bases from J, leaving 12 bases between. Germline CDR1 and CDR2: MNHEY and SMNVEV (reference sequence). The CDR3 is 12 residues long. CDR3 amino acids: CASRGDKRTQYF. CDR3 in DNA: TGTGCCAGCAGAGGGGATAAGCGGACCCAGTACTTC.

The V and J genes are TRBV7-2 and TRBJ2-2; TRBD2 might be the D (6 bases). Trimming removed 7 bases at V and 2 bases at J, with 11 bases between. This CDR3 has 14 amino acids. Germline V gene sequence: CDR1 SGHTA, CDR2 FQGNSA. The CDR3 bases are TGTGCCAGCACCCGCGCGGGAAACACCGGGGAGCTGTTTTTT. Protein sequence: CASTRAGNTGELFF.

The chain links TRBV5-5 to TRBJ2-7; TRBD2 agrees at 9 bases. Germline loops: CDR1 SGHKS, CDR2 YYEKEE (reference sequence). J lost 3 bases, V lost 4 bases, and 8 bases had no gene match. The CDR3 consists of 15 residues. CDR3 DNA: TGTGCCAGCAGCCCACCGGGACTAGCCGACTACGAGCAGTACTTC. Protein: CASSPPGLADYEQYF.

The CDR3 spells CASSVEEAGRQYF. The CDR3 DNA reads as TGTGCCAGCAGCGTAGAGGAGGCCGGGAGGCAGTATTTT. The chain links TRBV9 to TRBJ2-3; D is possibly TRBD2 (6 bases). This CDR3 has 13 residues. Looked up from germline, CDR1 is SGDLS and CDR2 is YYNGEE. V was shortened by 0 bases and J by 11 bases, with 13 bases between the two germline ends.

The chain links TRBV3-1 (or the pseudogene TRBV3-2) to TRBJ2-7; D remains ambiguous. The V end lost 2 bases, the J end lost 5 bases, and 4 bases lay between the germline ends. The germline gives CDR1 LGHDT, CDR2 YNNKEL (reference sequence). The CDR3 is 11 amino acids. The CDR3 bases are TGTGCCAGCAGCCAAACCCACGAGCAGTACTTC. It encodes CASSQTHEQYF.

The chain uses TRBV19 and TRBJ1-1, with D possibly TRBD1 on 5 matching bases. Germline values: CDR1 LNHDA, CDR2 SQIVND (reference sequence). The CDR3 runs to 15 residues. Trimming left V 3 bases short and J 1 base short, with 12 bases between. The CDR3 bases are TGTGCCAGTAGTATGTATGAGGGGAAGAACACTGAAGCTTTCTTT. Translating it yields CASSMYEGKNTEAFF.

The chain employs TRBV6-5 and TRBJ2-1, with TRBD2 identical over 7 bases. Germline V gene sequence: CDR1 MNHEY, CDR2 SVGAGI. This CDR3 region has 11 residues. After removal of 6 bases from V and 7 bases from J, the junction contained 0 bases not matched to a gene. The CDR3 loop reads CASRGGNEQFF. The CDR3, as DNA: TGTGCCAGCAGGGGGGGGAATGAGCAGTTCTTC.

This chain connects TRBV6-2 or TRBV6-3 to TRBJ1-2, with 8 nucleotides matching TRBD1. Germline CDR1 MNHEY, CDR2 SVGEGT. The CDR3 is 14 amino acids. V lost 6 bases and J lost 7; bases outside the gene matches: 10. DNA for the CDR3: TGTGCCAGCAGCAAAACCGGGACAGGAAGTGGCTACACCTTC. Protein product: CASSKTGTGSGYTF.

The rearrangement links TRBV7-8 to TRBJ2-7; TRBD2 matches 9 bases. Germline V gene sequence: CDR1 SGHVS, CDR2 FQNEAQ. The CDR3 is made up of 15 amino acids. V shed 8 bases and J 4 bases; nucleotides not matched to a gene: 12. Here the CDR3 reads CASRGGLAGTYEQYF. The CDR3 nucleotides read TGTGCCAGCCGGGGGGGGCTAGCGGGGACTTACGAGCAGTACTTC.